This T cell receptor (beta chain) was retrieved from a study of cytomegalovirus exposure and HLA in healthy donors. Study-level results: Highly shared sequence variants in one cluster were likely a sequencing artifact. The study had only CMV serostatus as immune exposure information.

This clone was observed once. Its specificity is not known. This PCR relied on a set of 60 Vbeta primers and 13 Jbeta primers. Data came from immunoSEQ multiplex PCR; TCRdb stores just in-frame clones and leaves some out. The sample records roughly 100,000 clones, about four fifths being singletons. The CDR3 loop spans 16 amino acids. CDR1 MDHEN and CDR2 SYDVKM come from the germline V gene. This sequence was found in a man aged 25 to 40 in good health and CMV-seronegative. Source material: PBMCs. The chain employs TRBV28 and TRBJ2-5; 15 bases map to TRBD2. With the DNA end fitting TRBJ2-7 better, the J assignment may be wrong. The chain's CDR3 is CASSSPGLAGGYEQYF. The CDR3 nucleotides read TGTGCCAGCAGTTCTCCGGGACTAGCGGGAGGCTACGAGCAGTACTTC.